This T cell receptor beta chain was identified in a study of monozygotic twins with inflammatory bowel disease. CDR1 is SGHKS, CDR2 YYEKEE, per germline (reference sequence). The CDR3 spans 14 residues. TCRdb re-called the 5' RACE reads; one entry per CDR3 protein, DNA not given. This repertoire comprises 300,000 to 450,000 distinct CDR3 sequences; its ten largest clones make up just over 2.5%. Sequences were obtained from blood. The clonotype was recovered from a human donor with ulcerative colitis or Crohn's disease, or a healthy co-twin of an affected twin (not recorded which). The chain has TRBV5-5 and TRBJ2-5; the TCRdb D gene call, TRBD1, has no DNA to confirm it. CDR3 amino acids: CASSWGGGQETQYF.